Sequencing of this T cell receptor beta chain was carried out in a study of monozygotic twins with inflammatory bowel disease. Whole-study findings and limits: For IBD patients, clonotypes shared with others were fewer than for healthy twins, especially with disease activity.

Germline CDR1 and CDR2: SGHDT and YYEEEE. This CDR3 comprises 15 residues. For this clonotype: Its antigen is still unknown.

Template switching introduced UMIs that contain a 6-nucleotide sample barcode. TCRdb re-called the 5' RACE reads; every CDR3 protein appears as one record, without DNA. This sample's table reports 300,000 to 400,000 distinct CDR3 sequences. The clonotype originates from a human donor with ulcerative colitis or Crohn's disease, or a healthy co-twin of an affected twin (not recorded which). The sequencing sample was made of blood. The chain combines TRBV5-6 with TRBJ2-2; the TCRdb D gene call, TRBD1, has no DNA to confirm it. The CDR3 sequence: CASSFRDRAAGELFF.